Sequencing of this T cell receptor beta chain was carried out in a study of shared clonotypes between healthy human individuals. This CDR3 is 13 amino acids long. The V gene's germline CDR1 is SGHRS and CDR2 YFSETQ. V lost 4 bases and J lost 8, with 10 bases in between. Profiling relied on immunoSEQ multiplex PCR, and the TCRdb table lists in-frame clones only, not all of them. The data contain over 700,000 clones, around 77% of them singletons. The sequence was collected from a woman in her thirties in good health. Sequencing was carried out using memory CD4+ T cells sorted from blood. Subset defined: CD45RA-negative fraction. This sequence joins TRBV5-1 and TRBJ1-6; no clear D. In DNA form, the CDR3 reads TGCGCCAGCAGCCCGTTATTCGATTCACCCCTCCACTTT. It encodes CASSPLFDSPLHF.